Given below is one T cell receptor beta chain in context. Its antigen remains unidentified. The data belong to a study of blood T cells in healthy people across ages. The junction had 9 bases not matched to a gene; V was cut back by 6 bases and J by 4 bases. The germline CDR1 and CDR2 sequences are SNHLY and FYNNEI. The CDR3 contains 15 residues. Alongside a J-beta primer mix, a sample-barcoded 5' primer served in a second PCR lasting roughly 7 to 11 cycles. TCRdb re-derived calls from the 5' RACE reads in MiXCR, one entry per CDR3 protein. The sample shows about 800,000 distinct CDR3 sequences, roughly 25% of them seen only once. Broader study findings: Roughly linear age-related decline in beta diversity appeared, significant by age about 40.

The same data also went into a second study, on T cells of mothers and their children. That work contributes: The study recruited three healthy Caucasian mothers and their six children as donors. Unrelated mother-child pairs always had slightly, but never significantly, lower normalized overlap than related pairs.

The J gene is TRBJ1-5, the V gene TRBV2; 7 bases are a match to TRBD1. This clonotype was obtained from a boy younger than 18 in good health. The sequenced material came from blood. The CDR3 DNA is TGTGCCAGCAGCGGTGAGGGGGCCTTTAATCAGCCCCAGCATTTT. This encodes CASSGEGAFNQPQHF.